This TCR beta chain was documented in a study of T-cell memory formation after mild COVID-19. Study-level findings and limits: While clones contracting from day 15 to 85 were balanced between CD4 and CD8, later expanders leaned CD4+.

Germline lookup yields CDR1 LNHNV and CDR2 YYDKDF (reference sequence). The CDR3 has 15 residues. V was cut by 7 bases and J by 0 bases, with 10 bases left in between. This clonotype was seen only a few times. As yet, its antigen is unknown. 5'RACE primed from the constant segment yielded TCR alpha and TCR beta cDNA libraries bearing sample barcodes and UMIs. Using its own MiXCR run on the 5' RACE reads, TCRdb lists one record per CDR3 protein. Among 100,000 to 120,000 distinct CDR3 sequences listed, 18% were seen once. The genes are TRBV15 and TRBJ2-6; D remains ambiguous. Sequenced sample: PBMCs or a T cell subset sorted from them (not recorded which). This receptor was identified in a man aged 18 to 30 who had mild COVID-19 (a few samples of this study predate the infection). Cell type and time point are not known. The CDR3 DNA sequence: TGTGCCACCACTCTCAGTGCCTCTGGGGCCAACGTCCTGACTTTC. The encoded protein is CATTLSASGANVLTF.